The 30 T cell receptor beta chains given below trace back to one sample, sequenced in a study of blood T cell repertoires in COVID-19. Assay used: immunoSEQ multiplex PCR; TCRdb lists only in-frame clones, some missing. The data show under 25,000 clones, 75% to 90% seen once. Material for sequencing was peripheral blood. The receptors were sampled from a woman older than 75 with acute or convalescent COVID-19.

CDR3 loop: CASSLKGQGAGQPQHF. CDR3 nucleotide sequence: TGTGCCAGCTCACTAAAGGGACAGGGGGCAGGTCAGCCCCAGCATTTT. V and J are TRBV18 and TRBJ1-5; TRBD1 aligns across 12 bases. Per the germline V gene, CDR1 is KGHSH and CDR2 is LQKENI. This CDR3 contains 16 residues. Germline trimming cut 4 bases from V and 6 bases from J; bases unmatched to any gene: 7. The whole variable domain, remainder taken from reference TRBV18 and TRBJ1-5, is NAGVMQNPRHLVRRRGQEARLRCSPMKGHSHVYWYRQLPEEGLKFMVYLQKENIIDESGMPKERFSAEFPKEGPSILRIQQVVRGDSAAYFCASSLKGQGAGQPQHFGDGTRLSIL.

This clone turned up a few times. CDR3 bases: TGTGCCAGCAGGGCGACAGATAATTCACCCCTCCACTTT. Protein sequence: CASRATDNSPLHF. The chain joins TRBV2 to TRBJ1-6, with D possibly TRBD1 on 5 matching bases. V lost 6 bases and J 5 bases, leaving 8 bases between the germline ends. CDR1 and CDR2 from the germline V gene are SNHLY and FYNNEI. The length of the CDR3 is 13 residues.

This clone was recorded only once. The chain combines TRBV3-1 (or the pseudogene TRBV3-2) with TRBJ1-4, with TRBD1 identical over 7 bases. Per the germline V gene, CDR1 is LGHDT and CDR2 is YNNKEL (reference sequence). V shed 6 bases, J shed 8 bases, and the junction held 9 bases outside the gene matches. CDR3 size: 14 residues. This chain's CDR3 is CASRHRGGGEKLFF. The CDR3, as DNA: TGTGCCAGCAGACACAGGGGAGGTGGAGAAAAACTGTTTTTT.

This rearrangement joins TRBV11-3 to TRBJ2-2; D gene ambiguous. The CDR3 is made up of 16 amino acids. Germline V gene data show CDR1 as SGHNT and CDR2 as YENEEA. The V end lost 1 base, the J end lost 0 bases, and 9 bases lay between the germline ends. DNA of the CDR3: TGTGCCAGCAGCTTAGCCCCTCCCCCGAACACCGGGGAGCTGTTTTTT. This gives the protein CASSLAPPPNTGELFF. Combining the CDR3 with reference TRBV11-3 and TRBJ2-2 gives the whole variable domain EAGVVQSPRYKIIEKKQPVAFWCNPISGHNTLYWYLQNLGQGPELLIRYENEEAVDDSQLPKDRFSAERLKGVDSTLKIQPAELGDSAVYLCASSLAPPPNTGELFFGEGSRLTVL.

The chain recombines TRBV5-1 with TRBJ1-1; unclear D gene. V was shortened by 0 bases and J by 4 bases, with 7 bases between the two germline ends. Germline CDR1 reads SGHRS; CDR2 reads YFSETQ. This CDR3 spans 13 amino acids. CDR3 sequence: CASSLEGSTEAFF. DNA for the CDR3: TGCGCCAGCAGCTTGGAAGGGAGCACTGAAGCTTTCTTT. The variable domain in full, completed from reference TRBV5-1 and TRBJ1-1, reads KAGVTQTPRYLIKTRGQQVTLSCSPISGHRSVSWYQQTPGQGLQFLFEYFSETQRNKGNFPGRFSGRQFSNSRSEMNVSTLELGDSALYLCASSLEGSTEAFFGQGTRLTVV.

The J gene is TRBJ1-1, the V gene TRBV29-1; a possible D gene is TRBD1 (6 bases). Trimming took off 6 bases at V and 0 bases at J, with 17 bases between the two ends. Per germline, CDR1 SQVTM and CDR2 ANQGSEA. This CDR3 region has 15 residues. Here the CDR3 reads CSVNLGTRLNTEAFF. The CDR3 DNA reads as TGCAGCGTCAACCTCGGGACACGGCTGAACACTGAAGCTTTCTTT.

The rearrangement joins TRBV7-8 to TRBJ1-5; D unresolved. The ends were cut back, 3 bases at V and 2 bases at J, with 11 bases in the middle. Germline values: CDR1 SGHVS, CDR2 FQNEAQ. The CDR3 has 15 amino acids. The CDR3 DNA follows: TGTGCCAGCAGCTTGTCTCTGCCGGGCAATCAGCCCCAGCATTTT. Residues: CASSLSLPGNQPQHF.

The chain's CDR3 is CSASTPDRYQETQYF. The DNA for the CDR3 is TGCAGTGCTAGTACACCTGACAGGTACCAAGAGACCCAGTACTTC. V and J are TRBV20-1 and TRBJ2-5; TRBD1 is a possible D gene (6 bases). Germline V gives CDR1 DFQATT, CDR2 SNEGSKA (reference sequence). The V end lost 3 bases, the J end lost 0 bases, and 14 bases lay between the germline ends. The CDR3 spans 15 residues.

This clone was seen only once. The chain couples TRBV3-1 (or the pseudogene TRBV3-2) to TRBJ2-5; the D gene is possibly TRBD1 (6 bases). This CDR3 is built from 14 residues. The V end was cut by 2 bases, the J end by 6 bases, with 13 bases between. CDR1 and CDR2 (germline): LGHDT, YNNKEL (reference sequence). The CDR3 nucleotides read TGTGCCAGCAGCCAAAGGGGGTTGGATAAGACCCAGTACTTC. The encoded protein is CASSQRGLDKTQYF.

CDR3 DNA sequence: TGTGCCAGCAGCAGCCCCAGGCAGGCAACTAATGAAAAACTGTTTTTT. Residues: CASSSPRQATNEKLFF. The V gene is TRBV3-1 (or the pseudogene TRBV3-2), the J gene TRBJ1-4; unclear D gene. This CDR3 region has 16 residues. Per the germline V gene, CDR1 is LGHDT and CDR2 is YNNKEL (reference sequence). V shed 5 bases and J shed 0 bases, with 13 bases lying between them.

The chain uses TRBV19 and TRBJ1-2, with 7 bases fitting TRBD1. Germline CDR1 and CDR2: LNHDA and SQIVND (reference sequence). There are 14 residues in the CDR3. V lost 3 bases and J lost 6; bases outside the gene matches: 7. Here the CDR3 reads CASSIYRDRDGYTF. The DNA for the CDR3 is TGTGCCAGTAGTATCTACCGGGACAGAGATGGCTACACCTTC.

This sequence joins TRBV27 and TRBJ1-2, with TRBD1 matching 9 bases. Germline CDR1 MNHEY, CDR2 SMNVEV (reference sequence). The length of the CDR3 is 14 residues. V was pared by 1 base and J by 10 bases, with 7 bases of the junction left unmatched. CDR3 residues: CASSLWRTGEDYTF. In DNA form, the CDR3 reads TGTGCCAGCAGTTTATGGCGGACAGGGGAGGACTACACCTTC.

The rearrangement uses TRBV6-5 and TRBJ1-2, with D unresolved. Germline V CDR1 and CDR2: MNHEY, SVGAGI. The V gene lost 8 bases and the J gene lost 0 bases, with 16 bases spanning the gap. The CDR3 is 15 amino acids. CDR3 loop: CASSRASVANYGYTF. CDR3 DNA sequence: TGTGCCAGCTCGCGGGCCTCGGTAGCTAACTATGGCTACACCTTC.

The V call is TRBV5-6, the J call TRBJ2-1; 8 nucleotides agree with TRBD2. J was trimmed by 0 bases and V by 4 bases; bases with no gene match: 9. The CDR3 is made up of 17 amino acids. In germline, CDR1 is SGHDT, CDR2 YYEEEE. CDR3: CASSPSTSGTSYNEQFF. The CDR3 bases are TGTGCCAGCAGCCCCAGTACTAGCGGAACCTCCTACAATGAGCAGTTCTTC.

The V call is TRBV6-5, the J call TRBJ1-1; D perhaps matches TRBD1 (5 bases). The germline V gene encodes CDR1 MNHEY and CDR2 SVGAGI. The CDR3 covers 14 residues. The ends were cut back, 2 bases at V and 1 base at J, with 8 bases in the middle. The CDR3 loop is CASSYERGNTEAFF. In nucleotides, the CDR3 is TGTGCCAGCAGTTACGAAAGGGGGAACACTGAAGCTTTCTTT.

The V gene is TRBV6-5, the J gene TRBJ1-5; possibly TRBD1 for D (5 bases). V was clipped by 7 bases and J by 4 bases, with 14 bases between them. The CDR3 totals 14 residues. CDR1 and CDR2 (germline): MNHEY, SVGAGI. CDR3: CASNPAGKNQPQHF. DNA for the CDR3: TGTGCCAGCAACCCGGCAGGGAAAAATCAGCCCCAGCATTTT.

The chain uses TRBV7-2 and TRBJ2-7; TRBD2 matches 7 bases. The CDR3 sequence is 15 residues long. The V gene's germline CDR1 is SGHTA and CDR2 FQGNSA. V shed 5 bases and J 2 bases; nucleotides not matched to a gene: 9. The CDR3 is CASSLERDPTYEQYF. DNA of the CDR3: TGTGCCAGCAGCCTTGAGCGGGACCCAACCTACGAGCAGTACTTC.

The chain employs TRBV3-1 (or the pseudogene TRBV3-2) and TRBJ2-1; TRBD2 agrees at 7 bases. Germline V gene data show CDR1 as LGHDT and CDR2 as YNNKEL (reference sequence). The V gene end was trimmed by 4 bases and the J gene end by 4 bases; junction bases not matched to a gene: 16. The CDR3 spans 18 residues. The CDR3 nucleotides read TGTGCCAGCAGCCGAGAGACGCCCGGGGGGTGGTTTTACAATGAGCAGTTCTTC. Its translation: CASSRETPGGWFYNEQFF.

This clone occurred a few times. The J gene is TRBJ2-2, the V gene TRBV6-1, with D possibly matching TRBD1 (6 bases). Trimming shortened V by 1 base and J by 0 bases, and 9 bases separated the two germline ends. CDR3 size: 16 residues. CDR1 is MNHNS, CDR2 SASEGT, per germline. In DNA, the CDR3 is TGTGCCAGCAGTGAAGAATGGACAGCGAACACCGGGGAGCTGTTTTTT. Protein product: CASSEEWTANTGELFF.

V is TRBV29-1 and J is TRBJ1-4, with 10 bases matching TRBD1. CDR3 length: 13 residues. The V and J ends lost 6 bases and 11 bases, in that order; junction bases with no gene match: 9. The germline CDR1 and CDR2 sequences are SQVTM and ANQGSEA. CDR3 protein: CSVTGTGERKLFF. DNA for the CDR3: TGCAGCGTCACCGGGACAGGGGAGAGGAAACTGTTTTTT.

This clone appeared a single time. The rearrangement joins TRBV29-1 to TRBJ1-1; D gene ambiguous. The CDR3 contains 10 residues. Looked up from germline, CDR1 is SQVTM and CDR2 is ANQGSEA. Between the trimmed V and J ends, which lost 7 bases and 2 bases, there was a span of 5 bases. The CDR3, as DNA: TGCAGCGCCATCAACACTGAAGCTTTCTTT. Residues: CSAINTEAFF.

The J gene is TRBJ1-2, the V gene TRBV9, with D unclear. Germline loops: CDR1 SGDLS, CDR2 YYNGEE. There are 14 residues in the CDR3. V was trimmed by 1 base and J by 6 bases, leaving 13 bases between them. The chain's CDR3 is CASSVRSGEDGYTF. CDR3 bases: TGTGCCAGCAGCGTAAGATCCGGGGAGGATGGCTACACCTTC.

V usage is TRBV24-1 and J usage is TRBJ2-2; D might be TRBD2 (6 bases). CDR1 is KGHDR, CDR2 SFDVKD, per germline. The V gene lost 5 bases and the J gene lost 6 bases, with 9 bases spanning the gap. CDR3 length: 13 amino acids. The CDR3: CATSVPGAGELFF. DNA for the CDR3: TGTGCCACCAGTGTCCCGGGAGCCGGGGAGCTGTTTTTT.

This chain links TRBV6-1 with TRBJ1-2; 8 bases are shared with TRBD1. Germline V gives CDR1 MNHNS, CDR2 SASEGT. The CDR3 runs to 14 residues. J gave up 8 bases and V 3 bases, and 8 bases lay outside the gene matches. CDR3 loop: CASSESTGAVGYTF. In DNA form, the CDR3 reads TGTGCCAGCAGTGAGTCGACAGGGGCAGTCGGCTACACCTTC.

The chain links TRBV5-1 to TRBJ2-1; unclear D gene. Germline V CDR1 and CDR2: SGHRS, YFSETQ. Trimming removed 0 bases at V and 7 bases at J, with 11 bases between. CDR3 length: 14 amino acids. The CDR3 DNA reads TGCGCCAGCAGCTTGGTGACTGCTTCGAATGAGCAGTTCTTC. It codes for CASSLVTASNEQFF.

The CDR3 DNA is TGCAGTGCTAGTAAGGGGGGGCAGCCCCAGCATTTT. Translated, it gives CSASKGGQPQHF. The V gene is TRBV20-1, the J gene TRBJ1-5; D may be TRBD1 (6 bases). V shed 3 bases and J shed 7 bases, with 10 bases lying between them. The CDR3 runs 12 residues. Germline CDR1 DFQATT, CDR2 SNEGSKA (reference sequence).

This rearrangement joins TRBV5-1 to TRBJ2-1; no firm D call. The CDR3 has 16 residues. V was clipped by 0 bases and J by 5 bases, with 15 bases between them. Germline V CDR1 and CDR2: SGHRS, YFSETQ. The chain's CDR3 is CASSLAGARRNNEQFF. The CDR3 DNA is TGCGCCAGCAGCTTGGCCGGAGCCCGAAGAAACAATGAGCAGTTCTTC.

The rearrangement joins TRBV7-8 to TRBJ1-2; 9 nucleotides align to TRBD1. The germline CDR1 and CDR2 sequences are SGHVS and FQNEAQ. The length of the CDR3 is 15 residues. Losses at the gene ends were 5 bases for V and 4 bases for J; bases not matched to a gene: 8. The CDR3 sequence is CASSTGQGVGYGYTF. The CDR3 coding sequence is TGTGCCAGCAGCACGGGACAGGGAGTAGGCTATGGCTACACCTTC. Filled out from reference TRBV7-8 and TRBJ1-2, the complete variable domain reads GAGVSQSPRYKVAKRGQDVALRCDPISGHVSLFWYQQALGQGPEFLTYFQNEAQLDKSGLPSDRFFAERPEGSVSTLKIQRTQQEDSAVYLCASSTGQGVGYGYTFGSGTRLTVV.

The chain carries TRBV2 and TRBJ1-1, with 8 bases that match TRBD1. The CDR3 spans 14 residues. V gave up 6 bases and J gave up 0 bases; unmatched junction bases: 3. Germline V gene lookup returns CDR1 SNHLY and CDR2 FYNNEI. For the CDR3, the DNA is TGTGCCAGCAGCCGGACAGGGATGAACACTGAAGCTTTCTTT. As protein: CASSRTGMNTEAFF. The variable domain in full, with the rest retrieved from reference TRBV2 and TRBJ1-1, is EPEVTQTPSHQVTQMGQEVILRCVPISNHLYFYWYRQILGQKVEFLVSFYNNEISEKSEIFDDQFSVERPDGSNFTLKIRSTKLEDSAMYFCASSRTGMNTEAFFGQGTRLTVV.

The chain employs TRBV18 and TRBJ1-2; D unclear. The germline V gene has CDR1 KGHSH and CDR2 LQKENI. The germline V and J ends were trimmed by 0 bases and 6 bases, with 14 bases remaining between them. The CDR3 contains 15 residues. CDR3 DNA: TGTGCCAGCTCACCACCGGGGAGGGTTACGAATGGCTACACCTTC. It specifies CASSPPGRVTNGYTF. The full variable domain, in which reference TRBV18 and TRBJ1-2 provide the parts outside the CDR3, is NAGVMQNPRHLVRRRGQEARLRCSPMKGHSHVYWYRQLPEEGLKFMVYLQKENIIDESGMPKERFSAEFPKEGPSILRIQQVVRGDSAAYFCASSPPGRVTNGYTFGSGTRLTVV.